Included here is one TCR beta chain sequence, with context. This clone was detected ten times or more. The antigen this receptor binds is unknown. No per-base quality is available; no much larger clone lies one base away. This entry comes from a study of metastatic and nonmetastatic thyroid tumors (dated by TCRdb to between 2020 and 2021). In terms of the full investigation: Repertoires were compared across peripheral blood and tumor or nodule tissue samples from malignant and benign thyroid patients.

V lost 3 bases and J lost 2 bases, and the count of bases not matched to a germline gene is 5. The germline V gene supplies CDR1 SGDLS and CDR2 YYNGEE. There are 16 amino acids in the CDR3, from cysteine to phenylalanine inclusive. CDR3 DNA only is kept here, 48 bases in frame from base 1. The method was PCR. Sequencing relied on an Illumina HiSeq 4000. High-throughput sequencing was used to profile the TCR beta-chain CDR3 region of every patient. The authors processed their data as follows. A classifier to discriminate distant-metastatic papillary thyroid cancer patients was built from CDR3 differences across clinicopathological groups. The Shannon index was used to assess repertoire diversity, and the Morisita-Horn index was used to assess tumor-blood repertoire similarity. Through fastp at Q25 and MiXCR, TCRdb rebuilt clones from the public reads, retaining in-frame beta chains. The V and J calls here are based on TCRdb, not the publication. The table for this sample lists 15,000 to 20,000 clones; approximately 14% of them were counted only once. 17% of the sample rests with the top ten.

Study-wide findings and limitations: TCR beta diversity was reported as significantly higher in malignant tumors than in benign nodules, in both blood and tumor samples.

No patient had received any treatment before thyroid surgery. Using T-cell receptor beta sequencing, the researchers looked back retrospectively at clinical samples from patients, gathered between about 2011 and 2019. The sequence joins TRBV9 to TRBJ2-3; 11 junctional bases match TRBD2. The sequence was obtained from a female donor with papillary thyroid cancer or a benign thyroid nodule (not recorded which). Some clones in this sample may be carry-over from other donors' samples. Sequenced: blood. Here the CDR3 is given as CASSALLAGATDTQYF. The DNA reads TGTGCCAGCAGCGCTCTACTAGCGGGGGCCACAGATACGCAGTATTTT.